This TCR beta chain was profiled in a study of OX40 agonist ivuxolimab in advanced cancers. Study in general: Patients' therapy was ivuxolimab, an antibody that acts as an agonist of OX40 (CD134).

Using immunoSEQ multiplex PCR, the repertoire was profiled, and TCRdb retains in-frame clones only, with some absent. The sample carries 35,000 to 40,000 clones, about 92% recorded once. CDR3 length: 12 amino acids. V was pared by 0 bases and J by 7 bases, with 4 bases between. From germline, CDR1 is MGHRA and CDR2 YSYEKL. The source is an adult with an advanced solid tumor such as melanoma, head and neck, liver or kidney cancer. The specimen was CD4+ or CD8+ T cells sorted from blood, collected in a trial of the OX40 agonist ivuxolimab. J is TRBJ2-1 and V is TRBV4-1; D unresolved. The CDR3 bases are TGCGCCAGCAGCCAAGACCTGAATGAGCAGTTCTTC. This encodes CASSQDLNEQFF.